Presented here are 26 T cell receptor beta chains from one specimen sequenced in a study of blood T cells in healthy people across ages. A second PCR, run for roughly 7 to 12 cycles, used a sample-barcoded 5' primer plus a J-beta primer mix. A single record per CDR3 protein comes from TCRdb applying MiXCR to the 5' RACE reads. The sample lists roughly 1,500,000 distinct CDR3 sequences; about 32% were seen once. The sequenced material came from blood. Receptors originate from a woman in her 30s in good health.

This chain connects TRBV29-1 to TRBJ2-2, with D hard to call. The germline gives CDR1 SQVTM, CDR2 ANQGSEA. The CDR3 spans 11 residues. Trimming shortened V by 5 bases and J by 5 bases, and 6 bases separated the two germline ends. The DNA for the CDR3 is TGCAGCGTTCGGTCTACCGGGGAGCTGTTTTTT. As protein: CSVRSTGELFF.

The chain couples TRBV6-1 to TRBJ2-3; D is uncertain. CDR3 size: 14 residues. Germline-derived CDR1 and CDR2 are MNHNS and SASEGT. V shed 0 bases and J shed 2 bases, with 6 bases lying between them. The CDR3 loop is CASSEAPVTDTQYF. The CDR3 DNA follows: TGTGCCAGCAGTGAAGCACCTGTCACAGATACGCAGTATTTT.

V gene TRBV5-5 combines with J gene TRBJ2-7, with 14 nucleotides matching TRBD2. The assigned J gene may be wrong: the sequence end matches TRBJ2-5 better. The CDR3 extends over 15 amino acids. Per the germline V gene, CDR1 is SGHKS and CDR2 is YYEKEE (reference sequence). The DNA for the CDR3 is TGTGCCAGCAGTTTCGGACTAGCGGGGGGTAAGACCCAGTACTTC. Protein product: CASSFGLAGGKTQYF.

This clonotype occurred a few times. The CDR3 reads CASSLGATGSYEQYF. CDR3 bases: TGTGCCAGCAGTCTAGGGGCTACAGGCTCCTACGAGCAGTACTTC. This sequence joins TRBV28 and TRBJ2-7; D possibly corresponds to TRBD1 (5 bases). The CDR3 sequence is 15 residues long. The V end was cut by 5 bases, the J end by 0 bases, with 14 bases between. Germline V lookup: CDR1 MDHEN, CDR2 SYDVKM. Full variable domain (missing parts from reference TRBV28 and TRBJ2-7): DVKVTQSSRYLVKRTGEKVFLECVQDMDHENMFWYRQDPGLGLRLIYFSYDVKMKEKGDIPEGYSVSREKKERFSLILESASTNQTSMYLCASSLGATGSYEQYFGPGTRLTVT.

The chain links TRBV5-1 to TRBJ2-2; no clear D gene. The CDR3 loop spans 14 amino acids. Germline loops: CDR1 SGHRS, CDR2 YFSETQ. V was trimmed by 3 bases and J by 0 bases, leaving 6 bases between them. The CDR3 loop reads CASSYDSNTGELFF. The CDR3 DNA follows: TGCGCCAGCAGCTACGACTCGAACACCGGGGAGCTGTTTTTT.

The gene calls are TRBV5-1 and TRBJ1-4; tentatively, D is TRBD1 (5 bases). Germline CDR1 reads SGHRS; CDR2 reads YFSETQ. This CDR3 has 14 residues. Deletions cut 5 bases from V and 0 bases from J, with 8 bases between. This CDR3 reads CASREGSTNEKLFF. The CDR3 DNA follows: TGCGCCAGCAGGGAGGGGTCAACTAATGAAAAACTGTTTTTT.

CDR3 sequence (DNA): TGTGCCAGCTCAGGGTCGGGACAGTATTATAGCAATCAGCCCCAGCATTTT. Translating gives CASSGSGQYYSNQPQHF. The V call is TRBV6-2 or TRBV6-3, the J call TRBJ1-5; TRBD1 agrees at 7 bases. J lost 0 bases, V lost 8 bases, and 13 bases had no gene match. This CDR3 contains 17 residues. Germline CDR1 is MNHEY and CDR2 is SVGEGT.

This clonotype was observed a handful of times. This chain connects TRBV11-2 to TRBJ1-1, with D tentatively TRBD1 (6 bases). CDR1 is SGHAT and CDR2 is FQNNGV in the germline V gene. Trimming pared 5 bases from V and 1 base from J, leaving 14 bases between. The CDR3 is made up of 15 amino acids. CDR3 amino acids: CASSPFRTANTEAFF. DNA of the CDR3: TGTGCCAGCAGCCCGTTCCGGACAGCGAACACTGAAGCTTTCTTT.

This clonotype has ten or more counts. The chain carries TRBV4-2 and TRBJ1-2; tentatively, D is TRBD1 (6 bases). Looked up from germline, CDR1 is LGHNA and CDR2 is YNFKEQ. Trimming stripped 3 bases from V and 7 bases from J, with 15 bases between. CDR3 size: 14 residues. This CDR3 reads CASSHPDRLAGYTF. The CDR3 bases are TGTGCCAGCAGCCACCCCGACAGGTTGGCTGGCTACACCTTC.

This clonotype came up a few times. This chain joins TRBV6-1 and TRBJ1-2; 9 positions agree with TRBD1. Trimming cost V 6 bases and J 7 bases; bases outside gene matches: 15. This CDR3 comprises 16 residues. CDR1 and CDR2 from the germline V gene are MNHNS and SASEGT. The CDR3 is CASSPGAHRGRGGYTF. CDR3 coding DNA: TGTGCCAGCAGCCCCGGGGCCCACAGGGGGCGAGGTGGCTACACCTTC.

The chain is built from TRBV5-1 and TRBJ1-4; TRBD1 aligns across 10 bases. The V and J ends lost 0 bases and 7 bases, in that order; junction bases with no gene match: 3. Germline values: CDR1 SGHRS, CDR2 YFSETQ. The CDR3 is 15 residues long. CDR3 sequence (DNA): TGCGCCAGCAGCTTGGCCGGGACAGGGGTTGAAAAACTGTTTTTT. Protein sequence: CASSLAGTGVEKLFF.

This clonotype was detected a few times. The CDR3 DNA reads as TGTGCCAGCAGTTACTCAGGGGAAGGGCTCGAGCAGTACTTC. Translating it yields CASSYSGEGLEQYF. V gene TRBV6-6 combines with J gene TRBJ2-7; D possibly corresponds to TRBD1 (5 bases). The CDR3 extends over 14 amino acids. Germline loops: CDR1 MNHNY, CDR2 SVGAGI (reference sequence). The V and J ends lost 0 bases and 6 bases respectively, with 12 bases between them.

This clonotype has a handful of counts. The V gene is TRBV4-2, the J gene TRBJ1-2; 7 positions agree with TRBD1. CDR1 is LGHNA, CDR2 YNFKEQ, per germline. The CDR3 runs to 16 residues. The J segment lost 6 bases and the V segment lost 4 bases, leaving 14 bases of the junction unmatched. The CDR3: CASSLGGGLGVDGYTF. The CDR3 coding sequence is TGTGCCAGCAGCCTGGGAGGGGGCCTAGGGGTGGATGGCTACACCTTC.

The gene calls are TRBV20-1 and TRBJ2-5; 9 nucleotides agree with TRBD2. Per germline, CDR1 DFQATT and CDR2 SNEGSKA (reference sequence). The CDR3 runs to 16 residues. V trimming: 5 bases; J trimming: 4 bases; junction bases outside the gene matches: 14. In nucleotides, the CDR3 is TGCAGTGCTCCCTCTTTGCGGGAGGGATTTGTAGAGACCCAGTACTTC. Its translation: CSAPSLREGFVETQYF.

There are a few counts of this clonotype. This CDR3 is CASKREDMADTQYF. For the CDR3, the DNA is TGTGCCTCCAAGAGGGAGGACATGGCGGATACGCAGTATTTT. The chain uses TRBV10-3 and TRBJ2-3; a possible D gene is TRBD2 (6 bases). V was shortened by 11 bases and J by 6 bases, with 21 bases between the two germline ends. Germline CDR1 is ENHRY and CDR2 is SYGVKD. The length of the CDR3 is 14 residues.

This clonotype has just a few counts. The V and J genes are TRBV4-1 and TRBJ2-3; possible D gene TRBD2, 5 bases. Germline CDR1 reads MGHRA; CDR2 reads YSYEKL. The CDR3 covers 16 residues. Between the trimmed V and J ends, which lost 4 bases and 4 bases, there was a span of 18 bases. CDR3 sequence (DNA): TGCGCCAGCAGCCTCGAGGCTAGGAGCGGCGCAGATACGCAGTATTTT. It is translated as CASSLEARSGADTQYF.

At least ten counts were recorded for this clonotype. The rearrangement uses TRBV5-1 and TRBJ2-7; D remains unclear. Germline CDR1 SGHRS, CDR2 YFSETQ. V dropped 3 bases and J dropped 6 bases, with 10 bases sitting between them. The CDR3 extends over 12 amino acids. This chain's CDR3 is CASSSPAGEQYF. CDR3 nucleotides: TGCGCCAGCAGCTCCCCGGCAGGCGAGCAGTACTTC.

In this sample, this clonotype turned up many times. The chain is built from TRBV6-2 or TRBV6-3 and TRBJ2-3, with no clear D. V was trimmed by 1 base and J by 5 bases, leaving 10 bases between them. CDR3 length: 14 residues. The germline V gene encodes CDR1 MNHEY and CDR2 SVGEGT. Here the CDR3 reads CASSYWLEQDTQYF. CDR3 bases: TGTGCCAGCAGTTACTGGCTGGAGCAAGATACGCAGTATTTT.

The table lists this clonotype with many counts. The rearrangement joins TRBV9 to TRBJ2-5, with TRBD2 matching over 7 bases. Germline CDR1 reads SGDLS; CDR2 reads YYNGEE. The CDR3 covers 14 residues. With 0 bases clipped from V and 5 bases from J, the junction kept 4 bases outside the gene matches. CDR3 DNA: TGTGCCAGCAGCGTAGCGGGAGGATTTGAGACCCAGTACTTC. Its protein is CASSVAGGFETQYF. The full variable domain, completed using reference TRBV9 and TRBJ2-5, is DSGVTQTPKHLITATGQRVTLRCSPRSGDLSVYWYQQSLDQGLQFLIQYYNGEERAKGNILERFSAQQFPDLHSELNLSSLELGDSALYFCASSVAGGFETQYFGPGTRLLVL.

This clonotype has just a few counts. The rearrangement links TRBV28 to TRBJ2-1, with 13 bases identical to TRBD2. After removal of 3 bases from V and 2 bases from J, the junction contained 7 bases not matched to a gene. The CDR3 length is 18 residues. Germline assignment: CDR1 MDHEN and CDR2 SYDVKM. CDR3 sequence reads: CASSFGPTSGRAYNEQFF. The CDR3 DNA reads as TGTGCCAGCAGTTTTGGTCCCACTAGCGGGAGGGCCTACAATGAGCAGTTCTTC.

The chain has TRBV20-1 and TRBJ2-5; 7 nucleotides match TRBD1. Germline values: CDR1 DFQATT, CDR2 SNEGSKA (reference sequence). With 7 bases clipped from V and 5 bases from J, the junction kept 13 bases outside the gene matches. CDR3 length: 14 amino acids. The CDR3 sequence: CSGDSRGSVETQYF. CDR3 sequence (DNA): TGCAGTGGGGATAGCAGGGGGTCTGTGGAGACCCAGTACTTC.

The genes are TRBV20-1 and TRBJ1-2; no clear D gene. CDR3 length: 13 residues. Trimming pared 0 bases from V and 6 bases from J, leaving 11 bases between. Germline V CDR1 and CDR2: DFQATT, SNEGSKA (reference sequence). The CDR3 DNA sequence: TGCAGTGCTAGAGAAAGCCTCAAGAATGGCTACACCTTC. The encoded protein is CSARESLKNGYTF.

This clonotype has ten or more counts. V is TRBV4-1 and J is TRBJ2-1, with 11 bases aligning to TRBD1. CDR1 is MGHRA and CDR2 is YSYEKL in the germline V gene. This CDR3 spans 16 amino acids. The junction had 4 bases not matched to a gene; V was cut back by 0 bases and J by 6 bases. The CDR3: CASSQDKGTGGNEQFF. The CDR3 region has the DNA TGCGCCAGCAGCCAAGATAAAGGGACAGGGGGCAATGAGCAGTTCTTC.

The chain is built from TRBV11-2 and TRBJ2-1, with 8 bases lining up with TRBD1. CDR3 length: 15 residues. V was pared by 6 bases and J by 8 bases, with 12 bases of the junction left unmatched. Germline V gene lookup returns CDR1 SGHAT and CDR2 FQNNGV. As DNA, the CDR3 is TGTGCCAGCAGAAAGGGACAGGCTTTCTTGGATGAGCAGTTCTTC. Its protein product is CASRKGQAFLDEQFF.

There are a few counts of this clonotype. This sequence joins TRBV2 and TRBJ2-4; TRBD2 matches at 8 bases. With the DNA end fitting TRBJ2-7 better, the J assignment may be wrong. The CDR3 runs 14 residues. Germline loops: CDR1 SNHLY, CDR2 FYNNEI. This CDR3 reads CASMVRSGSYEQYF. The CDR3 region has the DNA TGTGCCAGCATGGTGAGGAGCGGGAGCTACGAGCAGTACTTC.

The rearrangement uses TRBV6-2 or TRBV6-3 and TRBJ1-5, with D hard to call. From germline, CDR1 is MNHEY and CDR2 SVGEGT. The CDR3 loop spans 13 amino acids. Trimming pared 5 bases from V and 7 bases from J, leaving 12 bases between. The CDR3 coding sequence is TGTGCCAGCAGTACCAGTGCCACGCAGCCCCAGCATTTT. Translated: CASSTSATQPQHF.